A selection of T cell receptor beta chains follows, all from one sample in a study of blood T cell repertoires in COVID-19. Method: immunoSEQ multiplex PCR; TCRdb's copy keeps in-frame clones and lacks some. The sample lists about 260,000 clones, over 80% occurring once. The sequenced material came from PBMCs or T cells enriched from blood (not recorded which). These receptors originate from a man aged 45 to 65 who had been exposed to COVID-19. Each CDR3 is given with its conserved first and last residue. A D gene is named only where the DNA matches it firmly. Clone size is given for some rows only: seen once, a few or many times, or a class if the clone is expanded.

.,.,TRBV30,TRBJ1-4,CAWTGRSFSEKLFF,TGTGCCTGGACAGGGAGGTCTTTCTCTGAAAAACTGTTTTTT
once,.,TRBV21-1,TRBJ1-5,CASSTRGRQHF,TGTGCCAGCAGCACCAGGGGTCGCCAGCATTTT
.,.,TRBV19,TRBJ2-2,CASTHRTGSGELFF,TGTGCCAGTACCCATCGCACAGGATCCGGGGAGCTGTTTTTT
.,.,TRBV14,TRBJ2-3,CASSLPGHSATDTQYF,TGTGCCAGCAGCCTACCGGGACACTCAGCCACAGATACGCAGTATTTT
.,TRBD1,TRBV28,TRBJ2-1,CASSLTGDGYNEQFF,TGTGCCAGCAGTTTAACAGGGGATGGCTACAATGAGCAGTTCTTC
.,.,TRBV4-2,TRBJ2-3,CASSQVSALSRDTQYF,TGTGCCAGCAGCCAAGTTAGCGCTCTATCGCGTGATACGCAGTATTTT
once,TRBD1,TRBV10-3,TRBJ1-5,CAISESYSRTGGGNQPQHF,TGTGCCATCAGTGAGTCGTATTCGAGGACAGGGGGTGGCAATCAGCCCCAGCATTTT
.,.,TRBV28,TRBJ1-1,CASRETGITEAFF,TGTGCCAGCAGAGAAACAGGGATAACTGAAGCTTTCTTT
.,TRBD1,TRBV28,TRBJ2-5,CASSFRGTEETQYF,TGTGCCAGCAGTTTTCGTGGGACAGAAGAGACCCAGTACTTC
.,.,TRBV2,TRBJ1-1,CASKLGRRDTEAFF,TGTGCCAGCAAATTGGGCAGGAGGGACACTGAAGCTTTCTTT
.,TRBD1,TRBV2,TRBJ1-2,CASSGIGTGDGYTF,TGTGCCAGCAGTGGAATAGGCACAGGGGATGGCTACACCTTC
.,.,TRBV28,TRBJ2-1,CASSSSVEAFRQFF,TGTGCCAGCAGTTCTAGCGTCGAGGCCTTTCGGCAGTTCTTC
.,.,TRBV5-1,TRBJ2-2,CASKTGDNTGELFF,TGCGCCAGCAAAACAGGTGACAACACCGGGGAGCTGTTTTTT
few,TRBD2,TRBV4-1,TRBJ2-7,CASSFGLAGPGLSYEQYF,TGCGCCAGCAGCTTCGGCCTAGCGGGACCCGGTCTCTCCTACGAGCAGTACTTC